Each of the 18 T cell receptor beta chains below was sequenced from the same sample in a study of blood T cell repertoires in COVID-19. Sequencing was performed with immunoSEQ multiplex PCR; in TCRdb, only in-frame clones are kept and a portion is missing. The table includes 330,000 or so clones, 80% to 90% detected once. Input material: PBMCs or T cells enriched from blood (not recorded which). These receptors originate from a young man who had recovered from COVID-19.

The CDR3 DNA follows: TGTGCCAGTAGTATCGAAAAGGGGAACGGGGCCAACGTCCTGACTTTC. Translating it yields CASSIEKGNGANVLTF. This chain uses TRBV19 with TRBJ2-6; maybe TRBD1 (5 bases). Trimming shortened V by 3 bases and J by 4 bases, and 13 bases separated the two germline ends. The germline V gene encodes CDR1 LNHDA and CDR2 SQIVND (reference sequence). This CDR3 spans 16 amino acids.

The chain joins TRBV10-3 to TRBJ1-2; 10 bases align to TRBD1. Germline V gene sequence: CDR1 ENHRY, CDR2 SYGVKD. J was trimmed by 7 bases and V by 2 bases; bases with no gene match: 7. The length of the CDR3 is 15 residues. The CDR3 loop is CAISENRDRGRGYTF. The CDR3 nucleotides read TGTGCCATCAGTGAGAACCGGGACAGGGGACGTGGCTACACCTTC.

This chain joins TRBV4-1 and TRBJ2-7, with 7 nucleotides matching TRBD1. This CDR3 spans 15 amino acids. The germline gives CDR1 MGHRA, CDR2 YSYEKL. Unmatched junction bases numbered 5, after V lost 2 bases and J lost 1 base. CDR3 sequence: CASSQLQGNSYEQYF. The CDR3 region has the DNA TGCGCCAGCAGCCAACTACAGGGGAATTCCTACGAGCAGTACTTC.

This chain's CDR3 is CASRSGGYTEAFF. CDR3 nucleotides: TGTGCCAGCAGATCCGGGGGGTACACTGAAGCTTTCTTT. The chain is built from TRBV2 and TRBJ1-1; weak D call: TRBD1 (5 bases). V gave up 6 bases and J gave up 3 bases, with 11 bases separating them. Germline-derived CDR1 and CDR2 are SNHLY and FYNNEI. This CDR3 spans 13 amino acids.

The chain uses TRBV19 and TRBJ2-1, with TRBD2 matching over 7 bases. The V and J ends lost 6 bases and 3 bases, in that order; junction bases with no gene match: 5. Germline loops: CDR1 LNHDA, CDR2 SQIVND (reference sequence). The CDR3 extends over 14 amino acids. The CDR3, as DNA: TGTGCCAGTAGAGAGCGGGGAATCTACAATGAGCAGTTCTTC. Translated: CASRERGIYNEQFF.

This clone was detected only a few times. DNA for the CDR3: TGCGCCAGCAGGGCGGGGCCTGGCACAGATACGCAGTATTTT. It specifies CASRAGPGTDTQYF. The chain combines TRBV5-1 with TRBJ2-3; a weak D match, TRBD2 (6 bases). The CDR3 consists of 14 residues. Trimming cost V 5 bases and J 1 base, with 11 bases left between them. Germline CDR1 SGHRS, CDR2 YFSETQ.

The chain couples TRBV18 to TRBJ1-3; D might be TRBD1 (6 bases). V dropped 1 base and J dropped 0 bases, with 10 bases sitting between them. The length of the CDR3 is 16 residues. Germline V lookup: CDR1 KGHSH, CDR2 LQKENI. CDR3 region: CASSPQTGTSGNTIYF. The CDR3 DNA reads TGTGCCAGCTCACCACAAACAGGGACCTCTGGAAACACCATATATTTT.

The chain recombines TRBV30 with TRBJ2-3; D uncertain. CDR1 GTSNPN and CDR2 SVGIG come from the germline V gene (reference sequence). This CDR3 spans 16 amino acids. Trimming pared 0 bases from V and 6 bases from J, leaving 19 bases between. This chain's CDR3 is CAWSVRLVAAVDTQYF. The CDR3 nucleotides read TGTGCCTGGAGTGTAAGGCTAGTGGCCGCCGTCGATACGCAGTATTTT. Full variable domain (outside the CDR3, taken from reference TRBV30 and TRBJ2-3): SQTIHQWPATLVQPVGSPLSLECTVEGTSNPNLYWYRQAAGRGLQLLFYSVGIGQISSEVPQNLSASRPQDRQFILSSKKLLLSDSGFYLCAWSVRLVAAVDTQYFGPGTRLTVL.

V gene TRBV7-8 combines with J gene TRBJ2-2; 9 bases align to TRBD1. Trimming took 4 bases from V and 3 from J; bases not matched to a gene: 6. Germline CDR1 is SGHVS and CDR2 is FQNEAQ. The CDR3 length is 16 residues. The CDR3 bases are TGTGCCAGCAGCTCGTACAGGGGGCACGACACCGGGGAGCTGTTTTTT. Residues: CASSSYRGHDTGELFF.

Only a few counts were recorded for this clone. The rearrangement joins TRBV9 to TRBJ2-5; a weak D match, TRBD2 (6 bases). Trimming removed 4 bases at V and 5 bases at J, with 21 bases between. Germline CDR1 is SGDLS and CDR2 is YYNGEE. CDR3 length: 16 residues. The CDR3, as DNA: TGTGCCAGCAGCCCACATTCGGCCCTAGCGAGGGAGACCCAGTACTTC. Residues: CASSPHSALARETQYF.

Written as DNA, the CDR3 is TGTGCCAGCAGCCAAGTTCTAAGGACTAGCGGGGCCTACAATGAGCAGTTCTTC. Its translation is CASSQVLRTSGAYNEQFF. This sequence joins TRBV3-1 (or the pseudogene TRBV3-2) and TRBJ2-1; TRBD2 aligns across 12 bases. The CDR3 totals 18 residues. The J segment lost 2 bases and the V segment lost 1 base, leaving 6 bases of the junction unmatched. Germline values: CDR1 LGHDT, CDR2 YNNKEL (reference sequence).

J is TRBJ1-5 and V is TRBV28; weak D call: TRBD1 (6 bases). CDR1 and CDR2 (germline): MDHEN, SYDVKM. This CDR3 has 14 residues. V was trimmed by 3 bases and J by 7 bases, leaving 13 bases between them. CDR3 in DNA: TGTGCCAGCAGTTTCACAGGGTCGGGGCAGCCCCAGCATTTT. Translation gives CASSFTGSGQPQHF. The whole variable domain, remainder taken from reference TRBV28 and TRBJ1-5, is DVKVTQSSRYLVKRTGEKVFLECVQDMDHENMFWYRQDPGLGLRLIYFSYDVKMKEKGDIPEGYSVSREKKERFSLILESASTNQTSMYLCASSFTGSGQPQHFGDGTRLSIL.

This rearrangement joins TRBV5-6 to TRBJ2-1; 8 positions match TRBD1. V lost 2 bases, J lost 8 bases, and 6 bases stayed unmatched. This CDR3 comprises 14 residues. From germline, CDR1 is SGHDT and CDR2 YYEEEE. The CDR3 loop reads CASSFGQGAYEQFF. DNA of the CDR3: TGTGCCAGCAGCTTTGGGCAGGGGGCCTATGAGCAGTTCTTC.

The chain uses TRBV5-1 and TRBJ2-4; 12 positions match TRBD1. The CDR3 has 15 residues. With V trimmed by 5 bases and J by 6 bases, 6 bases remained unmatched. CDR1 is SGHRS, CDR2 YFSETQ, per germline. In DNA form, the CDR3 reads TGCGCCAGCAGGTCCGGGACAGGGGGCGTAAACATTCAGTACTTC. Protein product: CASRSGTGGVNIQYF.

The V and J genes are TRBV11-2 and TRBJ2-7; D unclear. The germline V gene encodes CDR1 SGHAT and CDR2 FQNNGV. The V and J ends lost 0 bases and 5 bases respectively, with 8 bases between them. The CDR3 totals 13 residues. The CDR3 coding sequence is TGTGCCAGCAGCTTAGATCGAGAGAACGAGCAGTACTTC. Translation gives CASSLDRENEQYF. Supplemented by reference TRBV11-2 and TRBJ2-7, the full variable domain reads EAGVAQSPRYKIIEKRQSVAFWCNPISGHATLYWYQQILGQGPKLLIQFQNNGVVDDSQLPKDRFSAERLKGVDSTLKIQPAKLEDSAVYLCASSLDRENEQYFGPGTRLTVT.

The chain couples TRBV21-1 to TRBJ1-6; TRBD1, as called in the table, went unchecked against the DNA. TRBV21-1 is a listed pseudogene. The CDR3 contains 18 residues. CDR3 region: CASSPRPGTGGYNSPLHF. Here the CDR3 DNA reads TGTGCCAGCAGCCCCCGTCCCGGGACAGGGGGATATAATTCACCCCTCCACTTT.

V usage is TRBV28 and J usage is TRBJ1-1, with D perhaps matching TRBD1 (5 bases). Germline V gene sequence: CDR1 MDHEN, CDR2 SYDVKM. The CDR3 runs 15 residues. With 5 bases removed from V and 5 bases from J, the gap between germline ends came to 18 bases. The CDR3 DNA follows: TGTGCCAGCAGTCGTGGGTCCAAGGGGAGGACTGAAGCTTTCTTT. Translation gives CASSRGSKGRTEAFF.

V is TRBV10-3 and J is TRBJ2-5, with 9 bases matching TRBD2. CDR3 length equals 12 residues. In germline, CDR1 is ENHRY, CDR2 SYGVKD. Unmatched junction bases numbered 6, after V lost 11 bases and J lost 5 bases. The CDR3, as DNA: TGTGCCGCCAGCGGGGGGCTGGAGACCCAGTACTTC. This translates into CAASGGLETQYF.